Shown below are 7 T cell receptor beta chains from a single sample sequenced in a study of T-cell memory formation after mild COVID-19. TCRdb reprocessed the 5' RACE reads with MiXCR, giving one entry per CDR3 protein. Of approximately 430,000 distinct CDR3 sequences in the sample, about a quarter were seen once. Sequenced: PBMCs or a T cell subset sorted from them (not recorded which). Receptors were obtained from an adult woman who had mild COVID-19 (a few samples of this study predate the infection). Cell type and time point are not known.

The gene calls are TRBV15 and TRBJ1-3; D is undetermined. The V end was cut by 3 bases, the J end by 2 bases, with 17 bases between. CDR3 length equals 17 residues. Germline CDR1 and CDR2: LNHNV and YYDKDF (reference sequence). The DNA for the CDR3 is TGTGCCACCAGCAGCCGTCGGGAGGGCCGACCTGGAAACACCATATATTTT. As protein: CATSSRREGRPGNTIYF.

The V and J genes are TRBV27 and TRBJ1-1; D remains ambiguous. Germline V gene lookup returns CDR1 MNHEY and CDR2 SMNVEV (reference sequence). Trimming pared 6 bases from V and 3 bases from J, leaving 14 bases between. The length of the CDR3 is 14 residues. The CDR3 bases are TGTGCCAGCAGCACAAGACCCTGGGACACTGAAGCTTTCTTT. Translation: CASSTRPWDTEAFF.

The V and J genes are TRBV7-6 and TRBJ1-1; D possibly corresponds to TRBD1 (5 bases). The CDR3 is 16 amino acids. Per germline, CDR1 SGHVS and CDR2 FNYEAQ. V was cut by 1 base and J by 0 bases, with 12 bases left in between. The CDR3: CASSLVGRGMNTEAFF. DNA of the CDR3: TGTGCCAGCAGCTTAGTGGGCCGGGGGATGAACACTGAAGCTTTCTTT.

This clonotype showed up many times. The rearrangement joins TRBV5-1 to TRBJ2-7, with D perhaps being TRBD1 or TRBD2 (5 bases each). The V end lost 3 bases, the J end lost 3 bases, and 13 bases lay between the germline ends. This CDR3 region has 14 residues. Germline CDR1 is SGHRS and CDR2 is YFSETQ. The CDR3 spells CASSSGDGHYEQYF. Written as DNA, the CDR3 is TGCGCCAGCAGCTCCGGGGACGGACACTACGAGCAGTACTTC.

The chain links TRBV12-3 or TRBV12-4 to TRBJ2-1; tentatively, D is TRBD2 (6 bases). There are 15 residues in the CDR3. V lost 5 bases and J 6 bases, leaving 17 bases between the germline ends. CDR3 amino acids: CASSTGRVIGNEQFF. The CDR3 DNA reads TGTGCCAGCAGTACCGGGAGAGTGATTGGCAATGAGCAGTTCTTC.

The DNA for the CDR3 is TGTGCCACCAGCCGCCCTAGCGGGGGGGCCGCCACAGATACGCAGTATTTT. Translated: CATSRPSGGAATDTQYF. The chain carries TRBV15 and TRBJ2-3; TRBD2 matches 12 bases. The V segment lost 5 bases and the J segment 2 bases; nucleotides outside the gene matches: 8. Per the germline V gene, CDR1 is LNHNV and CDR2 is YYDKDF (reference sequence). This CDR3 comprises 17 residues.

This clonotype has only a few counts. The V call is TRBV2, the J call TRBJ2-5; 7 bases line up with TRBD2. The CDR3 has 12 residues. CDR1 SNHLY and CDR2 FYNNEI come from the germline V gene. V was clipped by 4 bases and J by 4 bases; unmatched bases: 0. CDR3 in DNA: TGTGCCAGCAGTGCTAGCGGAGAGACCCAGTACTTC. Translation gives CASSASGETQYF.